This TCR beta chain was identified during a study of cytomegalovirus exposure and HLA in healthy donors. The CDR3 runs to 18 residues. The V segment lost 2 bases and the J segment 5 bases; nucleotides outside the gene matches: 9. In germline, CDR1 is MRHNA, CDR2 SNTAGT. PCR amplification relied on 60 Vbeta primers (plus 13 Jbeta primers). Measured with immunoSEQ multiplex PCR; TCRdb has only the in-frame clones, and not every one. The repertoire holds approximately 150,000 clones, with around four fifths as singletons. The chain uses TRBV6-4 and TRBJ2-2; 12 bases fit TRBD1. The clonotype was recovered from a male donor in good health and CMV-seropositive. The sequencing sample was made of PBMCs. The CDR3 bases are TGTGCCAGCAGTGACGTCCCGGGACAGGGGGCAGGGACCGGGGAGCTGTTTTTT. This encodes CASSDVPGQGAGTGELFF.